Below, 32 T cell receptor beta chains from the same sample are listed, as sequenced in a study of spatial heterogeneity in lung cancer. TCRdb used MiXCR to reprocess the 5' RACE reads, holding one entry per CDR3 protein. The data show 39,000 or so distinct CDR3 sequences, about 10% seen once. This sample's time point: blood at routine non-recurrence follow-up after resection. The source material was PBMCs, sampled at follow-up. Source of these receptors: a female donor with early-stage non-small cell lung cancer.

This clonotype was seen only a few times. This sequence joins TRBV6-2 or TRBV6-3 and TRBJ2-1; D is possibly TRBD2 (6 bases). V lost 4 bases, J lost 7 bases, and 8 bases lay in between. In germline, CDR1 is MNHEY, CDR2 SVGEGT. The CDR3 is made up of 12 amino acids. The CDR3: CASSSGGNEQFF. The CDR3 DNA is TGTGCCAGCAGTTCTGGGGGGAATGAGCAGTTCTTC.

This clonotype was seen a handful of times. The chain recombines TRBV2 with TRBJ2-1; TRBD1 aligns across 9 bases. Germline V gives CDR1 SNHLY, CDR2 FYNNEI. The V gene end was trimmed by 7 bases and the J gene end by 2 bases; junction bases not matched to a gene: 3. The CDR3 totals 14 residues. DNA of the CDR3: TGTGCCAGCAATCGACAGGGGGCCTACAATGAGCAGTTCTTC. Encoded protein: CASNRQGAYNEQFF. Combining the CDR3 with reference TRBV2 and TRBJ2-1 gives the whole variable domain EPEVTQTPSHQVTQMGQEVILRCVPISNHLYFYWYRQILGQKVEFLVSFYNNEISEKSEIFDDQFSVERPDGSNFTLKIRSTKLEDSAMYFCASNRQGAYNEQFFGPGTRLTVL.

In its sample, this clonotype was seen a few times. The chain uses TRBV7-9 and TRBJ2-5; D not certain. This CDR3 is built from 16 residues. Trimming left V 6 bases short and J 3 bases short, with 20 bases between. CDR1 and CDR2 from the germline V gene are SEHNR and FQNEAQ (reference sequence). The CDR3 loop reads CASSPDGYRSKETQYF. The CDR3 region has the DNA TGTGCCAGCAGTCCCGACGGGTATCGCAGCAAAGAGACCCAGTACTTC.

Many counts were recorded for this clonotype. This rearrangement joins TRBV5-1 to TRBJ2-3, with TRBD1 as a possible D gene (6 bases). The CDR3 loop spans 14 amino acids. The V gene lost 4 bases and the J gene lost 4 bases, with 13 bases spanning the gap. CDR1 is SGHRS and CDR2 is YFSETQ in the germline V gene. The CDR3 sequence: CASSGDSGADTQYF. As DNA, the CDR3 is TGCGCCAGCAGCGGCGACTCAGGGGCAGATACGCAGTATTTT.

This clonotype was detected a few times. The V gene is TRBV5-6, the J gene TRBJ2-7; a possible D gene is TRBD2 (5 bases). The CDR3 consists of 14 residues. The germline V gene has CDR1 SGHDT and CDR2 YYEEEE. Trimming removed 1 base at V and 1 base at J, with 9 bases between. The CDR3 nucleotides are TGTGCCAGCAGCTTGCGGACTCGTTCCTACGAGCAGTACTTC. Translation gives CASSLRTRSYEQYF. Looking up the rest from reference TRBV5-6 and TRBJ2-7 gives the full variable domain: DAGVTQSPTHLIKTRGQQVTLRCSPKSGHDTVSWYQQALGQGPQFIFQYYEEEERQRGNFPDRFSGHQFPNYSSELNVNALLLGDSALYLCASSLRTRSYEQYFGPGTRLTVT.

This clonotype was recorded once. Being one base from a much bigger clone, this may be a read error. Because the CDR3 is missing its conserved closing phenylalanine or tryptophan, this is likely a read error. The chain is built from TRBV20-1 and TRBJ2-7, with TRBD1 as a possible D gene (5 bases). Trimming shortened V by 0 bases and J by 3 bases, and 12 bases separated the two germline ends. CDR3 length equals 14 residues. Germline values: CDR1 DFQATT, CDR2 SNEGSKA (reference sequence). The DNA of the CDR3 is TGCAGTGCTAGAGAACTGGGGCCCTACTACGAGCAGTACTCC. Its translation is CSARELGPYYEQYS.

At least ten counts were recorded for this clonotype. The gene calls are TRBV5-4 and TRBJ1-5; 7 bases match TRBD1. J lost 1 base, V lost 0 bases, and 1 base had no gene match. This CDR3 has 15 amino acids. The germline V gene encodes CDR1 SGHNT and CDR2 YYREEE (reference sequence). DNA for the CDR3: TGTGCCAGCAGCTTGGGAGGGGGCAGCAATCAGCCCCAGCATTTT. Translation gives CASSLGGGSNQPQHF.

This clonotype was observed at least ten times. The chain has TRBV18 and TRBJ1-4, with D possibly TRBD1 on 5 matching bases. Germline V gene lookup returns CDR1 KGHSH and CDR2 LQKENI. V was trimmed by 3 bases and J by 4 bases, leaving 9 bases between them. CDR3 length: 14 residues. CDR3 sequence (DNA): TGTGCCAGCTCACCGACAGCGATTAATGAAAAACTGTTTTTT. Protein product: CASSPTAINEKLFF. Variable domain in full (rest from reference TRBV18 and TRBJ1-4): NAGVMQNPRHLVRRRGQEARLRCSPMKGHSHVYWYRQLPEEGLKFMVYLQKENIIDESGMPKERFSAEFPKEGPSILRIQQVVRGDSAAYFCASSPTAINEKLFFGSGTQLSVL.

With regard to this clonotype: With a much larger clone just one base away, this may be a read error. The CDR3 carries no conserved terminal phenylalanine or tryptophan, so it likely arises from a read error. This chain uses TRBV7-8 with TRBJ2-2; TRBD1 matches 8 bases. The CDR3 contains 15 residues. The J segment lost 2 bases and the V segment lost 5 bases, leaving 4 bases of the junction unmatched. Per germline, CDR1 SGHVS and CDR2 FQNEAQ. This CDR3 reads CASSIGQGNTGELFL. CDR3 coding DNA: TGTGCCAGCAGCATAGGACAGGGAAACACCGGGGAGCTGTTTTTA.

This clonotype has a handful of counts. The V gene is TRBV27, the J gene TRBJ2-7, with TRBD2 matching over 8 bases. Germline lookup yields CDR1 MNHEY and CDR2 SMNVEV (reference sequence). CDR3 length equals 14 residues. Germline trimming cut 4 bases from V and 3 bases from J; bases unmatched to any gene: 5. The CDR3 loop is CASSSSGLLYEQYF. The CDR3 region has the DNA TGTGCCAGCAGTTCTAGCGGGCTCCTCTACGAGCAGTACTTC.

This clonotype was seen many times. The CDR3 DNA is TGTGCCAGCAGCGTAGCTGGGGGCGGAATGAACACTGAAGCTTTCTTT. Its protein product is CASSVAGGGMNTEAFF. The genes are TRBV9 and TRBJ1-1; D possibly corresponds to TRBD1 (6 bases). The CDR3 length is 16 residues. Germline CDR1 SGDLS, CDR2 YYNGEE. V lost 0 bases and J 0 bases, leaving 12 bases between the germline ends. Full variable domain (rest looked up from reference TRBV9 and TRBJ1-1): DSGVTQTPKHLITATGQRVTLRCSPRSGDLSVYWYQQSLDQGLQFLIQYYNGEERAKGNILERFSAQQFPDLHSELNLSSLELGDSALYFCASSVAGGGMNTEAFFGQGTRLTVV.

This clonotype was seen ten or more times. V is TRBV12-3 or TRBV12-4 and J is TRBJ1-1, with D tentatively TRBD1 (5 bases). Trimming cost V 3 bases and J 7 bases, with 12 bases left between them. The CDR3 extends over 13 amino acids. Here the CDR3 DNA reads TGTGCCAGCAGTTTGGTCGAGGGACGTGAAGCTTTCTTT. Amino acid sequence: CASSLVEGREAFF.

The table lists this clonotype with a few counts. The chain combines TRBV29-1 with TRBJ2-5, with TRBD2 identical over 8 bases. V lost 0 bases and J lost 2; bases outside the gene matches: 11. Germline loops: CDR1 SQVTM, CDR2 ANQGSEA. This CDR3 has 17 amino acids. In nucleotides, the CDR3 is TGCAGCGTTGAAGACCGATTCGGGGGGGGCCCACAAGAGACCCAGTACTTC. The encoded protein is CSVEDRFGGGPQETQYF. Based on the CDR3 plus reference TRBV29-1 and TRBJ2-5, the full variable domain is SAVISQKPSRDICQRGTSLTIQCQVDSQVTMMFWYRQQPGQSLTLIATANQGSEATYESGFVIDKFPISRPNLTFSTLTVSNMSPEDSSIYLCSVEDRFGGGPQETQYFGPGTRLLVL.

This clonotype occurred a few times. Here the CDR3 DNA reads TGCAGCGTGGCGACTAGCGGGGGCCCCGTAGAGCAGTTCTTC. It yields the protein CSVATSGGPVEQFF. The chain couples TRBV29-1 to TRBJ2-1; 12 bases line up with TRBD2. Germline V gives CDR1 SQVTM, CDR2 ANQGSEA. This CDR3 spans 14 amino acids. With 6 bases clipped from V and 10 bases from J, the junction kept 10 bases outside the gene matches.

This clonotype was seen at least ten times. The V call is TRBV2, the J call TRBJ2-2, with D unclear. This CDR3 is built from 14 residues. With 1 base removed from V and 2 bases from J, the gap between germline ends came to 5 bases. The V gene's germline CDR1 is SNHLY and CDR2 FYNNEI. Written as DNA, the CDR3 is TGTGCCAGCAGTGAAGGATCAAACACCGGGGAGCTGTTTTTT. Encoded protein: CASSEGSNTGELFF. Full variable domain (outside the CDR3, taken from reference TRBV2 and TRBJ2-2): EPEVTQTPSHQVTQMGQEVILRCVPISNHLYFYWYRQILGQKVEFLVSFYNNEISEKSEIFDDQFSVERPDGSNFTLKIRSTKLEDSAMYFCASSEGSNTGELFFGEGSRLTVL.

This clonotype was detected once. J is TRBJ2-6 and V is TRBV6-2 or TRBV6-3; the D gene is possibly TRBD1 (5 bases). The V and J ends lost 6 bases and 0 bases respectively, with 18 bases between them. This CDR3 is built from 18 residues. CDR1 and CDR2 (germline): MNHEY, SVGEGT. The CDR3 nucleotides read TGTGCCAGCAGCCCCGGTCGACAGCTATTCTCTGGGGCCAACGTCCTGACTTTC. Protein: CASSPGRQLFSGANVLTF.

This clonotype was counted at least ten times. This chain links TRBV5-4 with TRBJ2-5; the D gene is possibly TRBD1 (5 bases). Trimming removed 2 bases from V and 2 bases from J, with 16 bases in between. The CDR3 has 16 amino acids. The germline V gene has CDR1 SGHNT and CDR2 YYREEE (reference sequence). In DNA, the CDR3 is TGTGCCAGCAGCTTCCCATCGCGAAGGGGACAAGAGACCCAGTACTTC. Translating it yields CASSFPSRRGQETQYF.

The chain uses TRBV12-3 or TRBV12-4 and TRBJ2-5; D gene uncertain. V was clipped by 3 bases and J by 1 base, with 3 bases between them. This CDR3 region has 12 residues. The CDR3, as DNA: TGTGCCAGCAGTTTCATCCAAGAGACCCAGTACTTC. Translated, it gives CASSFIQETQYF.

CDR3 in DNA: TGCGCCAGCAGCCCGACGGCGGGGGGCAATGAGCAGTTCTTC. It yields the protein CASSPTAGGNEQFF. The chain is built from TRBV5-1 and TRBJ2-1, with TRBD2 identical over 8 bases. Trimming removed 4 bases from V and 6 bases from J; junction bases left unmatched: 6. Germline V gene lookup returns CDR1 SGHRS and CDR2 YFSETQ. This CDR3 is built from 14 residues.

This clonotype was seen at least ten times. The V and J genes are TRBV19 and TRBJ2-2; maybe TRBD2 (6 bases). The CDR3 sequence is 14 residues long. The V and J ends lost 5 bases and 5 bases respectively, with 12 bases between them. The V gene's germline CDR1 is LNHDA and CDR2 SQIVND (reference sequence). CDR3: CASSDGGKTGELFF. CDR3 DNA: TGTGCCAGTAGTGACGGGGGAAAAACCGGGGAGCTGTTTTTT.

The sample holds a few counts of this clonotype. The chain recombines TRBV15 with TRBJ2-2; no reliable D call. Germline V gene data show CDR1 as LNHNV and CDR2 as YYDKDF (reference sequence). The CDR3 is 14 residues long. Trimming took 3 bases from V and 1 from J, leaving 6 bases between them. In nucleotides, the CDR3 is TGTGCCACCAGCAGCAATCGGAACACCGGGGAGCTGTTTTTT. Translating it yields CATSSNRNTGELFF.

There are a few counts of this clonotype. The V and J genes are TRBV6-1 and TRBJ1-5; D call uncertain. Trimming pared 10 bases from V and 10 bases from J, leaving 20 bases between. The CDR3 has 13 residues. Looked up from germline, CDR1 is MNHNS and CDR2 is SASEGT. As DNA, the CDR3 is TGTGCCACCGTTCGCCGAACATTTTATCCCCAGCATTTT. This sequence encodes CATVRRTFYPQHF.

This clonotype was seen more than once but under ten times. The chain combines TRBV20-1 with TRBJ2-7; D uncertain. The V end lost 3 bases, the J end lost 3 bases, and 15 bases lay between the germline ends. The CDR3 length is 14 residues. CDR1 DFQATT and CDR2 SNEGSKA come from the germline V gene (reference sequence). CDR3 nucleotide sequence: TGCAGTGCTAGGCCCCGCAGGTCGTACTACGAGCAGTACTTC. The encoded protein is CSARPRRSYYEQYF.

This clonotype appeared a few times. The rearrangement uses TRBV27 and TRBJ2-5, with unresolved D. Germline V CDR1 and CDR2: MNHEY, SMNVEV (reference sequence). Trimming removed 1 base from V and 0 bases from J, with 3 bases in between. The CDR3 totals 13 residues. For the CDR3, the DNA is TGTGCCAGCAGTTTATATTACCAAGAGACCCAGTACTTC. Protein: CASSLYYQETQYF.

A note on this clonotype: A much larger clonotype is one base distant, so this may be a read error. The gene calls are TRBV7-6 and TRBJ2-1, with TRBD2 matching over 7 bases. Germline CDR1 is SGHVS and CDR2 is FNYEAQ. The CDR3 covers 11 residues. As DNA, the CDR3 is TGTGTCAGCAGCGCGGGAGCCCAGCAGTTCTTC. It is translated as CVSSAGAQQFF.

The chain is built from TRBV6-1 and TRBJ1-1, with D possibly being TRBD1 (5 bases). V was shortened by 6 bases and J by 6 bases, with 14 bases between the two germline ends. Germline CDR1 is MNHNS and CDR2 is SASEGT. The CDR3 sequence is 13 residues long. The DNA of the CDR3 is TGTGCCAGCAGCCTTGACAGACTCCCTGAAGCTTTCTTT. It translates to CASSLDRLPEAFF.

The CDR3 bases are TGCGCCAGCAGCCGCACGAACCGGACACCGAGGTTCTTC. Residues: CASSRTNRTPRFF. The chain links TRBV4-3 to TRBJ2-1; a weak D match, TRBD1 (5 bases). V gave up 4 bases and J gave up 15 bases, with 19 bases separating them. Looked up from germline, CDR1 is LGHNA and CDR2 is YSLEER. This CDR3 is 13 amino acids long.

The J gene is TRBJ1-2, the V gene TRBV19; 7 nucleotides line up with TRBD1. The CDR3 is 14 amino acids. The germline V gene encodes CDR1 LNHDA and CDR2 SQIVND (reference sequence). V shed 6 bases, J shed 10 bases, and the junction held 14 bases outside the gene matches. In nucleotides, the CDR3 is TGTGCCAGTAGAGACCGAGACAGGGAGTTTTACTACACCTTC. As protein: CASRDRDREFYYTF. The variable domain in full, completed from reference TRBV19 and TRBJ1-2, reads DGGITQSPKYLFRKEGQNVTLSCEQNLNHDAMYWYRQDPGQGLRLIYYSQIVNDFQKGDIAEGYSVSREKKESFPLTVTSAQKNPTAFYLCASRDRDREFYYTFGSGTRLTVV.

This clonotype came up a few times. The CDR3 is CASSWGGEGAQFF. DNA of the CDR3: TGTGCCAGTTCTTGGGGGGGCGAGGGAGCGCAGTTCTTC. The chain has TRBV2 and TRBJ2-1; weak D call: TRBD2 (7 bases). Germline V gene lookup returns CDR1 SNHLY and CDR2 FYNNEI. The length of the CDR3 is 13 residues. Trimming took off 9 bases at V and 12 bases at J, with 21 bases between the two ends. The full variable domain, completed using reference TRBV2 and TRBJ2-1, is EPEVTQTPSHQVTQMGQEVILRCVPISNHLYFYWYRQILGQKVEFLVSFYNNEISEKSEIFDDQFSVERPDGSNFTLKIRSTKLEDSAMYFCASSWGGEGAQFFGPGTRLTVL.

This clonotype was seen at least ten times. The V call is TRBV18, the J call TRBJ2-5; D is unclear. Trimming pared 0 bases from V and 4 bases from J, leaving 3 bases between. This CDR3 has 12 amino acids. The germline CDR1 and CDR2 sequences are KGHSH and LQKENI. CDR3 region: CASSPPGETQYF. The CDR3 bases are TGTGCCAGCTCACCACCGGGAGAGACCCAGTACTTC.

In its sample, this clonotype was seen many times. The chain uses TRBV7-2 and TRBJ1-1; tentatively, D is TRBD1 (5 bases). Germline V gene sequence: CDR1 SGHTA, CDR2 FQGNSA. V lost 2 bases and J lost 2, with 12 bases in between. This CDR3 spans 15 amino acids. CDR3 amino acids: CASSLLGDPNTEAFF. Here the CDR3 DNA reads TGTGCCAGCAGCTTATTAGGGGACCCCAACACTGAAGCTTTCTTT.

This clonotype was counted at least ten times. The gene calls are TRBV14 and TRBJ1-4, with no clear D. Looked up from germline, CDR1 is SGHDN and CDR2 is FVKESK. This CDR3 has 13 residues. V gave up 1 base and J gave up 15 bases, with 15 bases separating them. CDR3 in amino acids: CASSQVALGELFF. DNA of the CDR3: TGTGCCAGCAGCCAAGTCGCCCTCGGGGAATTGTTTTTT.